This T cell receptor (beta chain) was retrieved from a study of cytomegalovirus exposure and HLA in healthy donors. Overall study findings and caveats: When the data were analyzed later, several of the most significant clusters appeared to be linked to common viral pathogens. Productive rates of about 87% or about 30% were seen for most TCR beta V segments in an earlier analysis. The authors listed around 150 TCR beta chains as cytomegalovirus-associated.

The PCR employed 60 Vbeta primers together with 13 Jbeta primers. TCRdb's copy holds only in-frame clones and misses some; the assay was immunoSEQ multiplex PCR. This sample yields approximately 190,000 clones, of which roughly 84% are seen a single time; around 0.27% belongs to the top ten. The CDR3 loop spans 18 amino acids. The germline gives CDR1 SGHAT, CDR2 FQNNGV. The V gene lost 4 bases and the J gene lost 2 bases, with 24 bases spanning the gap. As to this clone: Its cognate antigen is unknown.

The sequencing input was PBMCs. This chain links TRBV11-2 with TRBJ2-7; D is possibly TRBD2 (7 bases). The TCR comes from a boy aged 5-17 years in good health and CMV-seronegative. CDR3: CASSSLGGWRETPYEQYF. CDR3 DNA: TGTGCCAGCAGCTCACTAGGGGGGTGGCGGGAGACCCCCTACGAGCAGTACTTC.